Listed below are T cell receptor beta chains from one sample, sequenced in a study of T-cell memory formation after mild COVID-19. Each CDR3 protein gets one entry after TCRdb re-called the 5' RACE reads with MiXCR. This sample carries roughly 480,000 distinct CDR3 sequences, approximately 25% of them seen once, and the ten largest clones take around an eighth. The sample was PBMCs or a T cell subset sorted from them (not recorded which). Receptors originate from an adult woman who had mild COVID-19 (a few samples of this study predate the infection). Cell type and time point are not known. Both conserved end residues are part of each CDR3. D genes are given only for firm matches. The size entry is marked missing in some rows and otherwise reads once, few, many or a size class.

TRBD1	TRBV29-1	TRBJ1-2	-	TGCAGCGTTGAACGGACAGGCGACAACTATGGCTACACCTTC	CSVERTGDNYGYTF
-	TRBV4-3	TRBJ2-6	few	TGCGCCAGCAGCCAAGAGTACAGCAGCTCTGGGGCCAACGTCCTGACTTTC	CASSQEYSSSGANVLTF
-	TRBV7-2	TRBJ1-5	-	TGTGCCAGCAGCTTAGTGCGGCCCGGAGTTAGCAATCAGCCCCAGCATTTT	CASSLVRPGVSNQPQHF
-	TRBV20-1	TRBJ1-2	few	TGCAGTGCTAGAGCCGGGCAGGCAGGGAGGGGCTACACCTTC	CSARAGQAGRGYTF
-	TRBV3-1	TRBJ1-4	-	TGTGCCAGCAGCCAGATTGGAGAAAAACTGTTTTTT	CASSQIGEKLFF
-	TRBV4-3	TRBJ2-7	few	TGCGCCAGCAGCCAAGGGTACCCTTACAGGGGAGGGCTTCTTTACGAGCAGTACTTC	CASSQGYPYRGGLLYEQYF
-	TRBV4-2	TRBJ2-3	-	TGTGCCAGCAGCCAAGATCGCCTAGGGGCTGATACGCAGTATTTT	CASSQDRLGADTQYF
-	TRBV9	TRBJ2-7	few	TGTGCCAGCAGCCCAGGGGCAGGCCTCAAGTCCTACGAGCAGTACTTC	CASSPGAGLKSYEQYF
-	TRBV3-1	TRBJ1-2	few	TGTGCCAGCAGCCAAGTCGGCAGGGATCGCAACACCTTC	CASSQVGRDRNTF
-	TRBV12-3/TRBV12-4	TRBJ2-1	-	TGTGCCAGCAGTAGTATCGACAGGAGGGAGCAGTTCTTC	CASSSIDRREQFF
TRBD2	TRBV3-1	TRBJ2-5	-	TGTGCCAGCAGCCATGCGACTAGCGGGGCTCGTCCAGGGACCCAGTACTTC	CASSHATSGARPGTQYF
-	TRBV2	TRBJ2-7	once	TGTGCCAGCAGTGAGCGGAGGGGTACCTACGAGCAGTACTTC	CASSERRGTYEQYF
-	TRBV27	TRBJ2-5	-	TGTGCCAGCAGTTTATTCCACACCGACGGACAAGAGACCCAGTACTTC	CASSLFHTDGQETQYF
-	TRBV6-5	TRBJ2-1	few	TGTGCCAGCACCCCGGGGCCCTCCTACAATGAGCAGTTCTTC	CASTPGPSYNEQFF
-	TRBV5-4	TRBJ1-1	-	TGTGCCAGCAGCCCTTTTGAGGCGGGGAACACTGAAGCTTTCTTT	CASSPFEAGNTEAFF
-	TRBV18	TRBJ1-3	few	TGTGCCAGCTCACCAATCACAGGGAATTCTGGAAACACCATATATTTT	CASSPITGNSGNTIYF
-	TRBV30	TRBJ2-3	-	TGTGCCTGGAGTGTACTAGATATTGGCACAGATACGCAGTATTTT	CAWSVLDIGTDTQYF
TRBD2	TRBV5-1	TRBJ2-7	-	TGCGCCAGCAGCTTAGAGACGAGCGGGAGATACGAGCAGTACTTC	CASSLETSGRYEQYF
-	TRBV19	TRBJ1-5	-	TGTGCCAGTAGTATGAACGGCTATAGCAATCAGCCCCAGCATTTT	CASSMNGYSNQPQHF
TRBD2	TRBV7-9	TRBJ2-3	-	TGTGCCAGCAGCTTAGCTGCCTACGCGATAGCGGGCGAGCACACAGATACGCAGTATTTT	CASSLAAYAIAGEHTDTQYF